Detailed here is one T cell receptor (beta chain). Antigen: not known. No DNA is given; TCRdb re-called the 5' RACE reads and lists each CDR3 protein once. The sample table sets out about 300,000 distinct CDR3 sequences. The data were taken from a study of monozygotic twins with inflammatory bowel disease. Study-wide points: Fewer shared clonotypes with others were found in IBD patients than in healthy twins, especially with disease activity.

Germline V gene data show CDR1 as MNHEY and CDR2 as SVGEGT. The CDR3 totals 14 residues. The chain joins TRBV6-2 or TRBV6-3 to TRBJ1-5; TCRdb lists TRBD1, though no DNA is available to test this call. Source material: blood. This TCR was sampled from a human donor with ulcerative colitis or Crohn's disease, or a healthy co-twin of an affected twin (not recorded which). CDR3 sequence reads: CASSPWAQFQPQHF.